These 27 T cell receptor beta chains originate from one sample sequenced in a study of OX40 agonist ivuxolimab in advanced cancers. Preparation of the library involved the immunoSEQ multiplex PCR assay. Here the immuneACCESS table is served through TCRdb, limited to in-frame sequences with V and J called. Missing clones are a known gap in these copies; in checked studies unresolved V genes cover under half, and the rest lacks a known reason. The sample data list roughly 100,000 clones, and just under 95% of these were observed just once. Of the sample, roughly 0.27% is held by the ten largest clones. Specimen: CD4+ or CD8+ T cells sorted from blood, collected in a trial of the OX40 agonist ivuxolimab. The receptors shown here come from an adult with an advanced solid tumor such as melanoma, head and neck, liver or kidney cancer.

The CDR3 sequence is CAWSVSGGADEQYF. CDR3 DNA: TGTGCCTGGAGTGTAAGCGGGGGGGCCGACGAGCAGTACTTC. The rearrangement uses TRBV30 and TRBJ2-7, with 10 bases matching TRBD2. This CDR3 spans 14 amino acids. The germline CDR1 and CDR2 sequences are GTSNPN and SVGIG (reference sequence). The V and J ends lost 0 bases and 5 bases, in that order; junction bases with no gene match: 4. Together with reference TRBV30 and TRBJ2-7, the CDR3 gives the full variable domain: SQTIHQWPATLVQPVGSPLSLECTVEGTSNPNLYWYRQAAGRGLQLLFYSVGIGQISSEVPQNLSASRPQDRQFILSSKKLLLSDSGFYLCAWSVSGGADEQYFGPGTRLTVT.

The chain links TRBV5-5 to TRBJ2-5; D is unresolved. Looked up from germline, CDR1 is SGHKS and CDR2 is YYEKEE (reference sequence). V lost 0 bases, J lost 2 bases, and 17 bases lay in between. The CDR3 totals 17 residues. For the CDR3, the DNA is TGTGCCAGCAGCTTGGAAAGGGTTGGTCAACCTCAAGAGACCCAGTACTTC. The encoded protein is CASSLERVGQPQETQYF. The whole variable domain, remainder taken from reference TRBV5-5 and TRBJ2-5, is DAGVTQSPTHLIKTRGQQVTLRCSPISGHKSVSWYQQVLGQGPQFIFQYYEKEERGRGNFPDRFSARQFPNYSSELNVNALLLGDSALYLCASSLERVGQPQETQYFGPGTRLLVL.

The rearrangement uses TRBV5-6 and TRBJ2-3; a weak D match, TRBD1 (5 bases). The CDR3 has 15 residues. V was cut by 0 bases and J by 7 bases, with 15 bases left in between. Germline CDR1 SGHDT, CDR2 YYEEEE. DNA of the CDR3: TGTGCCAGCAGCTTGGCCTCTGGGGCGCTCAATACGCAGTATTTT. It encodes CASSLASGALNTQYF.

V usage is TRBV29-1 and J usage is TRBJ1-1; TRBD1 might be the D (6 bases). The germline CDR1 and CDR2 sequences are SQVTM and ANQGSEA. This CDR3 is built from 14 residues. Trimming took off 8 bases at V and 2 bases at J, with 18 bases between the two ends. CDR3 sequence reads: CSHKAPGGNTEAFF. In DNA form, the CDR3 reads TGCAGCCATAAGGCGCCGGGGGGCAACACTGAAGCTTTCTTT.

The chain combines TRBV18 with TRBJ2-1; TRBD1 aligns across 8 bases. The CDR3 totals 14 residues. Germline V gene sequence: CDR1 KGHSH, CDR2 LQKENI. V shed 5 bases and J 5 bases; nucleotides not matched to a gene: 5. As DNA, the CDR3 is TGTGCCAGCTCAGCCGGGACAGGTGACAATGAGCAGTTCTTC. Translated: CASSAGTGDNEQFF.

The chain uses TRBV14 and TRBJ1-2; 9 bases are shared with TRBD1. V dropped 2 bases and J dropped 2; count of bases not matched to a gene: 3. CDR1 SGHDN and CDR2 FVKESK come from the germline V gene. The CDR3 is 15 amino acids. CDR3 sequence reads: CASSQRQGVNYGYTF. The CDR3 DNA reads as TGTGCCAGCAGCCAAAGACAGGGGGTCAACTATGGCTACACCTTC.

J is TRBJ2-1 and V is TRBV11-2; D is uncertain. The germline CDR1 and CDR2 sequences are SGHAT and FQNNGV. The CDR3 contains 14 residues. The germline V and J ends were trimmed by 2 bases and 1 base, with 6 bases remaining between them. The CDR3 region is CASSLIGSYNEQFF. CDR3 DNA sequence: TGTGCCAGCAGCTTAATAGGGTCCTACAATGAGCAGTTCTTC.

V gene TRBV12-2 combines with J gene TRBJ2-6; the listed D gene, TRBD1, was not tested against the DNA. TRBV12-2 is given as a pseudogene. The length of the CDR3 is 14 residues. The chain's CDR3 is CAGQGASGANVLTF. CDR3 coding DNA: TGTGCTGGACAGGGGGCTTCTGGGGCCAACGTCCTGACTTTC.

This clone was counted a few times. This CDR3 reads CSVQTTEAFF. The DNA of the CDR3 is TGCAGCGTGCAGACCACTGAAGCTTTCTTT. The chain is built from TRBV29-1 and TRBJ1-1; no clear D. The CDR3 spans 10 residues. Germline assignment: CDR1 SQVTM and CDR2 ANQGSEA. Trimming took off 6 bases at V and 4 bases at J, with 6 bases between the two ends.

This chain connects TRBV5-5 to TRBJ2-7, with D perhaps being TRBD1 or TRBD2 (6 bases each). The germline V gene encodes CDR1 SGHKS and CDR2 YYEKEE (reference sequence). With 5 bases removed from V and 3 bases from J, the gap between germline ends came to 18 bases. There are 15 residues in the CDR3. This CDR3 reads CASRLWGQGGYEQYV. The CDR3 bases are TGTGCCAGCAGGCTCTGGGGGCAGGGAGGCTACGAGCAGTACGTC.

This sequence joins TRBV9 and TRBJ2-1, with 9 bases fitting TRBD2. Germline V lookup: CDR1 SGDLS, CDR2 YYNGEE. This CDR3 comprises 16 residues. V was clipped by 0 bases and J by 6 bases; unmatched bases: 7. In DNA, the CDR3 is TGTGCCAGCAGCGTAGAGTGGCTAGCGGGATCCAATGAGCAGTTCTTC. Its translation is CASSVEWLAGSNEQFF.

The V gene is TRBV6-6, the J gene TRBJ1-3, with D perhaps matching TRBD1 (5 bases). CDR1 and CDR2 from the germline V gene are MNHNY and SVGAGI (reference sequence). The germline V and J ends were trimmed by 6 bases and 4 bases, with 16 bases remaining between them. This CDR3 is built from 15 residues. This CDR3 reads CASSYTGSQGNTIYF. The CDR3 DNA follows: TGTGCCAGCAGCTATACAGGCAGCCAAGGAAACACCATATATTTT.

V and J are TRBV4-1 and TRBJ2-1, with D unresolved. V lost 0 bases to trimming and J lost 8 bases, with 8 bases between them. Germline CDR1 and CDR2: MGHRA and YSYEKL. The CDR3 consists of 13 residues. CDR3 amino acids: CASSQDPRDEQFF. Here the CDR3 DNA reads TGCGCCAGCAGCCAAGATCCAAGGGATGAGCAGTTCTTC.

This sequence joins TRBV30 and TRBJ2-4; 8 nucleotides align to TRBD2. CDR1 is GTSNPN and CDR2 is SVGIG in the germline V gene (reference sequence). V lost 7 bases and J lost 5; bases outside the gene matches: 7. The CDR3 has 13 residues. Here the CDR3 DNA reads TGTGCCTTAGCGGGACTAGTCCAAAACATTCAGTACTTC. Translated: CALAGLVQNIQYF.

The chain recombines TRBV7-2 with TRBJ2-3, with TRBD2 matching over 9 bases. CDR1 is SGHTA and CDR2 is FQGNSA in the germline V gene. This CDR3 contains 15 residues. Trimming took 3 bases from V and 3 from J; bases not matched to a gene: 4. The CDR3 bases are TGTGCCAGCAGCTTTAGCGGGGGAGGGACAGATACGCAGTATTTT. The encoded protein is CASSFSGGGTDTQYF.

The chain uses TRBV30 and TRBJ1-1; D possibly corresponds to TRBD1 (5 bases). Germline V CDR1 and CDR2: GTSNPN, SVGIG (reference sequence). The CDR3 extends over 15 amino acids. Between the trimmed V and J ends, which lost 0 bases and 2 bases, there was a span of 13 bases. CDR3 sequence reads: CAWSVRRGRNTEAFF. In nucleotides, the CDR3 is TGTGCCTGGAGTGTACGTCGGGGGAGAAACACTGAAGCTTTCTTT. Filled out from reference TRBV30 and TRBJ1-1, the complete variable domain reads SQTIHQWPATLVQPVGSPLSLECTVEGTSNPNLYWYRQAAGRGLQLLFYSVGIGQISSEVPQNLSASRPQDRQFILSSKKLLLSDSGFYLCAWSVRRGRNTEAFFGQGTRLTVV.

The genes are TRBV2 and TRBJ2-5; D not certain. The CDR3 totals 11 residues. Trimming took off 4 bases at V and 5 bases at J, with 5 bases between the two ends. In germline, CDR1 is SNHLY, CDR2 FYNNEI. CDR3 region: CASSVWETQYF. For the CDR3, the DNA is TGTGCCAGCAGTGTATGGGAGACCCAGTACTTC.

V gene TRBV7-2 combines with J gene TRBJ1-2, with a tentative D call TRBD1 (5 bases). The germline CDR1 and CDR2 sequences are SGHTA and FQGNSA. V was trimmed by 1 base and J by 7 bases, leaving 13 bases between them. The length of the CDR3 is 14 residues. The DNA of the CDR3 is TGTGCCAGCAGCTTAGATCTGGCAGGGATTGGCTACACCTTC. The encoded protein is CASSLDLAGIGYTF.

The chain is built from TRBV10-3 and TRBJ2-2; the D is unclear. Deletions cut 0 bases from V and 7 bases from J, with 3 bases between. Germline V lookup: CDR1 ENHRY, CDR2 SYGVKD. This CDR3 is 12 amino acids long. CDR3 sequence (DNA): TGTGCCATCAGTGAGTCTAACGGGGAGCTGTTTTTT. Protein: CAISESNGELFF.

V gene TRBV7-2 combines with J gene TRBJ2-3; TRBD1 is a possible D gene (6 bases). Germline V gene sequence: CDR1 SGHTA, CDR2 FQGNSA. Trimming stripped 5 bases from V and 5 bases from J, with 11 bases between. CDR3 length equals 13 residues. CDR3 in amino acids: CASSTTRGDTQYF. Written as DNA, the CDR3 is TGTGCCAGCAGCACTACCAGGGGAGATACGCAGTATTTT. Full variable domain (missing parts from reference TRBV7-2 and TRBJ2-3): GAGVSQSPSNKVTEKGKDVELRCDPISGHTALYWYRQSLGQGLEFLIYFQGNSAPDKSGLPSDRFSAERTGGSVSTLTIQRTQQEDSAVYLCASSTTRGDTQYFGPGTRLTVL.

This rearrangement joins TRBV4-1 to TRBJ2-1, with 12 bases that match TRBD2. Trimming cost V 7 bases and J 4 bases; bases outside gene matches: 2. The CDR3 extends over 14 amino acids. The germline V gene has CDR1 MGHRA and CDR2 YSYEKL. The CDR3: CASTGTSGYNEQFF. The CDR3 region has the DNA TGCGCCAGCACCGGGACTAGCGGGTACAATGAGCAGTTCTTC.

This chain joins TRBV28 and TRBJ1-5, with no clear D. The CDR3 has 11 residues. Trimming stripped 11 bases from V and 3 bases from J, with 8 bases between. The germline V gene encodes CDR1 MDHEN and CDR2 SYDVKM. DNA for the CDR3: TGTGCCTCCTGTGACAATCAGCCCCAGCATTTT. It yields the protein CASCDNQPQHF.

This clone has just one count. This chain uses TRBV28 with TRBJ1-3; D uncertain. CDR3 length: 13 amino acids. CDR1 and CDR2 from the germline V gene are MDHEN and SYDVKM. The V and J ends lost 8 bases and 3 bases respectively, with 11 bases between them. The CDR3 DNA reads as TGTGCCAGCCTACAGTCGAGTGGAAACACCATATATTTT. Its translation: CASLQSSGNTIYF.

The chain employs TRBV5-6 and TRBJ1-4; 10 bases agree with TRBD1. The CDR3 covers 14 residues. The germline V gene encodes CDR1 SGHDT and CDR2 YYEEEE. Unmatched junction bases numbered 9, after V lost 5 bases and J lost 11 bases. In DNA form, the CDR3 reads TGTGCCAGCAGAACCCGGACAGGGGGTCGCAAACTGTTTTTT. Its translation is CASRTRTGGRKLFF.

This clone was detected once. The CDR3 sequence is CASSRDVTGGRPNQPQHF. CDR3 sequence (DNA): TGTGCCAGCAGCCGAGATGTAACAGGGGGTAGGCCCAATCAGCCCCAGCATTTT. V usage is TRBV4-2 and J usage is TRBJ1-5; 8 nucleotides match TRBD1. The CDR3 spans 18 residues. The germline gives CDR1 LGHNA, CDR2 YNFKEQ. J lost 3 bases, V lost 4 bases, and 14 bases had no gene match.

The J gene is TRBJ1-4, the V gene TRBV30; tentative D call: TRBD1 (5 bases). The CDR3 loop spans 14 amino acids. The V gene's germline CDR1 is GTSNPN and CDR2 SVGIG (reference sequence). The V end was cut by 3 bases, the J end by 5 bases, with 13 bases between. Here the CDR3 reads CAWSPGRTNEKLFF. The CDR3 DNA follows: TGTGCCTGGAGCCCGGGACGGACAAATGAAAAACTGTTTTTT.

This clone has just one count. This chain uses TRBV6-5 with TRBJ1-4; D is possibly TRBD1 (5 bases). CDR3 length equals 14 residues. CDR1 is MNHEY and CDR2 is SVGAGI in the germline V gene. The V end was cut by 5 bases, the J end by 0 bases, with 7 bases between. The CDR3 nucleotides are TGTGCCAGCAGTGGGGCTGCAACTAATGAAAAACTGTTTTTT. Translating it yields CASSGAATNEKLFF.